This T cell receptor beta chain came from a study of radiation and T cells in renal cell carcinoma. On this clone: Its antigen is unknown.

General observations from the study: In blood, top tumor clones expanded by 2 weeks, shrinking by 4.

Time point noted: blood 2 weeks post-SBRT. Treatment denoted: 15 Gy SBRT to primary tumor, nephrectomy 4 weeks later. The tumor was a clear cell renal cell carcinoma. Sequenced by immunoSEQ multiplex PCR; TCRdb stores in-frame clones only, minus some. The data show 60,000 to 65,000 clones, with roughly 72% seen just once and 6.5% to 8% held by the top ten. This CDR3 comprises 16 residues. J was trimmed by 4 bases and V by 5 bases; bases with no gene match: 11. CDR1 is SGHTA, CDR2 FQGTGA, per germline. Sequenced material: blood, taken from a patient whose treatment included radiotherapy and nephrectomy. This chain uses TRBV7-3 with TRBJ2-1, with 7 bases aligning to TRBD2. The sequence derives from a man in his 60s with renal cell carcinoma. This CDR3 reads CASSVLVGGSYNEQFF. In DNA, the CDR3 is TGTGCCAGCAGCGTCCTAGTGGGCGGGAGTTACAATGAGCAGTTCTTC.